The 24 T cell receptor beta chains below come from one sample, sequenced in a study of blood T cell repertoires in COVID-19. Sequenced by immunoSEQ multiplex PCR; TCRdb stores in-frame clones only, minus some. The sample shows more than 450,000 clones, approximately 86% of them seen only once. Sequencing was performed on PBMCs or T cells enriched from blood (not recorded which). The receptors were gathered from a woman aged 18-29 years who had recovered from COVID-19.

The rearrangement links TRBV27 to TRBJ2-6, with TRBD1 matching 7 bases. CDR1 is MNHEY and CDR2 is SMNVEV in the germline V gene (reference sequence). The trim removed 3 bases at V and 0 bases at J, leaving 2 bases unmatched. This CDR3 has 16 amino acids. CDR3 DNA sequence: TGTGCCAGCAGTTTGGGACAGCTCTCTGGGGCCAACGTCCTGACTTTC. Translation gives CASSLGQLSGANVLTF.

The chain employs TRBV19 and TRBJ1-2; TRBD1 matches 7 bases. The CDR3 sequence is 14 residues long. V lost 1 base, J lost 5 bases, and 4 bases stayed unmatched. Germline values: CDR1 LNHDA, CDR2 SQIVND (reference sequence). CDR3 sequence: CASSIAGTAYGYTF. The CDR3 DNA is TGTGCCAGTAGTATAGCCGGGACAGCTTATGGCTACACCTTC.

The J gene is TRBJ1-2, the V gene TRBV10-3; 10 positions match TRBD1. CDR1 is ENHRY and CDR2 is SYGVKD in the germline V gene. CDR3 size: 17 residues. V shed 8 bases, J shed 6 bases, and the junction held 18 bases outside the gene matches. The CDR3 sequence: CAIGPQGQGQLENGYTF. DNA for the CDR3: TGTGCCATCGGCCCCCAGGGACAGGGGCAATTGGAGAATGGCTACACCTTC.

The V and J genes are TRBV6-1 and TRBJ2-7; D is perhaps TRBD1 (6 bases). Germline CDR1 is MNHNS and CDR2 is SASEGT. The CDR3 covers 13 residues. Trimming cost V 4 bases and J 9 bases, with 16 bases left between them. The CDR3 bases are TGTGCCAGCAGTGCGGCCCCCGGACAGAGGCAGTACTTC. This codes for CASSAAPGQRQYF.

V and J are TRBV5-1 and TRBJ1-4; 8 nucleotides line up with TRBD1. This CDR3 comprises 17 residues. The ends lost 5 bases at V and 0 bases at J; junction bases unmatched: 9. The germline V gene encodes CDR1 SGHRS and CDR2 YFSETQ. The CDR3: CASRAGTGGSTNEKLFF. CDR3 in DNA: TGCGCCAGCAGGGCCGGGACAGGAGGCTCAACTAATGAAAAACTGTTTTTT.

The chain couples TRBV7-8 to TRBJ1-3; unclear D gene. The CDR3 contains 14 residues. Germline CDR1 is SGHVS and CDR2 is FQNEAQ. V lost 3 bases and J lost 2, with 8 bases in between. The CDR3 DNA reads as TGTGCCAGCAGCTTTTCCGGAGCTGGAAACACCATATATTTT. The encoded protein is CASSFSGAGNTIYF. The full variable domain, rest sourced from reference TRBV7-8 and TRBJ1-3, is GAGVSQSPRYKVAKRGQDVALRCDPISGHVSLFWYQQALGQGPEFLTYFQNEAQLDKSGLPSDRFFAERPEGSVSTLKIQRTQQEDSAVYLCASSFSGAGNTIYFGEGSWLTVV.

The gene calls are TRBV5-1 and TRBJ1-5, with TRBD1 identical over 9 bases. The CDR3 extends over 17 amino acids. CDR1 and CDR2 (germline): SGHRS, YFSETQ. J lost 0 bases, V lost 4 bases, and 8 bases had no gene match. CDR3 nucleotide sequence: TGCGCCAGCAGCCCCGGGACAGGGAGGAATAGCAATCAGCCCCAGCATTTT. Residues: CASSPGTGRNSNQPQHF.

V usage is TRBV3-1 (or the pseudogene TRBV3-2) and J usage is TRBJ1-4; 9 bases match TRBD1. Germline-derived CDR1 and CDR2 are LGHDT and YNNKEL (reference sequence). Unmatched junction bases numbered 5, after V lost 4 bases and J lost 2 bases. This CDR3 is 16 amino acids long. The chain's CDR3 is CASSPGGTGTNEKLFF. DNA for the CDR3: TGTGCCAGCAGCCCTGGGGGGACAGGGACTAATGAAAAACTGTTTTTT.

V gene TRBV30 combines with J gene TRBJ1-1; perhaps TRBD1 as D (5 bases). The V and J ends lost 3 bases and 8 bases respectively, with 10 bases between them. Germline V gene data show CDR1 as GTSNPN and CDR2 as SVGIG (reference sequence). The CDR3 is 11 amino acids. CDR3 bases: TGTGCCTGGAGCGGGGGAATAGAAGCTTTCTTT. It specifies CAWSGGIEAFF.

The chain joins TRBV3-1 (or the pseudogene TRBV3-2) to TRBJ2-5; TRBD2 matches 10 bases. CDR1 and CDR2 from the germline V gene are LGHDT and YNNKEL (reference sequence). Trimming removed 2 bases from V and 6 bases from J; junction bases left unmatched: 6. The CDR3 extends over 15 amino acids. The CDR3 DNA reads as TGTGCCAGCAGCCAAATAAGCGGGGGGGCGAAGACCCAGTACTTC. Translation: CASSQISGGAKTQYF.

This clone has only a few counts. This rearrangement joins TRBV2 to TRBJ1-5; D ambiguous. The CDR3 consists of 15 residues. Per the germline V gene, CDR1 is SNHLY and CDR2 is FYNNEI. Between the trimmed V and J ends, which lost 3 bases and 0 bases, there was a span of 9 bases. The CDR3 spells CASSEGSHSNQPQHF. CDR3 coding DNA: TGTGCCAGCAGTGAGGGCAGTCATAGCAATCAGCCCCAGCATTTT.

The genes are TRBV7-8 and TRBJ1-3; 7 positions agree with TRBD1. The CDR3 spans 14 residues. Trimming removed 6 bases from V and 4 bases from J; junction bases left unmatched: 6. CDR1 is SGHVS, CDR2 FQNEAQ, per germline. CDR3 sequence reads: CASRDTGEGNTIYF. The CDR3 DNA reads as TGTGCCAGCAGGGATACAGGGGAGGGAAACACCATATATTTT.

This chain connects TRBV9 to TRBJ2-3; 13 nucleotides line up with TRBD2. CDR3 length equals 15 residues. CDR1 and CDR2 (germline): SGDLS, YYNGEE. The ends lost 2 bases at V and 4 bases at J; junction bases unmatched: 1. The CDR3: CASSVTSGGPDTQYF. The CDR3 DNA sequence: TGTGCCAGCAGCGTGACTAGCGGGGGGCCAGATACGCAGTATTTT.

This chain connects TRBV5-1 to TRBJ2-7; tentatively, D is TRBD2 (8 bases). The CDR3 length is 15 residues. CDR1 and CDR2 from the germline V gene are SGHRS and YFSETQ. V was trimmed by 3 bases and J by 4 bases, leaving 17 bases between them. CDR3 loop: CASSYRREGAYEQYF. In DNA form, the CDR3 reads TGCGCCAGCAGCTACCGACGGGAGGGGGCTTACGAGCAGTACTTC.

This clone was seen only once. The chain has TRBV7-8 and TRBJ2-1; TRBD2 aligns across 7 bases. Germline CDR1 and CDR2: SGHVS and FQNEAQ. The V and J ends lost 5 bases and 8 bases, in that order; junction bases with no gene match: 9. There are 14 residues in the CDR3. CDR3 nucleotides: TGTGCCAGCAGCGGACGAGTGGGAGGGTATGAGCAGTTCTTC. Protein sequence: CASSGRVGGYEQFF.

The genes are TRBV5-6 and TRBJ1-3; D gene unclear. The CDR3 consists of 17 residues. Looked up from germline, CDR1 is SGHDT and CDR2 is YYEEEE. Trimming took 4 bases from V and 0 from J, leaving 17 bases between them. DNA for the CDR3: TGTGCCAGCAGCCCCTCCCTAAGTTTTTACTCTGGAAACACCATATATTTT. Protein: CASSPSLSFYSGNTIYF.

This clone was recorded only once. The chain carries TRBV29-1 and TRBJ1-4; no definite D call. Germline V gene sequence: CDR1 SQVTM, CDR2 ANQGSEA. This CDR3 region has 12 residues. V lost 0 bases and J lost 11, with 10 bases in between. In DNA form, the CDR3 reads TGCAGCGTTGAAGAGGGAGAAGGCAAACTGTTTTTT. It specifies CSVEEGEGKLFF. The full variable domain, in which reference TRBV29-1 and TRBJ1-4 provide the parts outside the CDR3, is SAVISQKPSRDICQRGTSLTIQCQVDSQVTMMFWYRQQPGQSLTLIATANQGSEATYESGFVIDKFPISRPNLTFSTLTVSNMSPEDSSIYLCSVEEGEGKLFFGSGTQLSVL.

V gene TRBV25-1 combines with J gene TRBJ2-1, with 7 positions matching TRBD1. Germline assignment: CDR1 MGHDK and CDR2 SYGVNS. Germline trimming cut 3 bases from V and 13 bases from J; bases unmatched to any gene: 9. The CDR3 totals 13 residues. For the CDR3, the DNA is TGTGCCAGCAGTGATTCTTGGACAGGTCGTCAGTTCTTC. Translating gives CASSDSWTGRQFF. Supplemented by reference TRBV25-1 and TRBJ2-1, the full variable domain reads EADIYQTPRYLVIGTGKKITLECSQTMGHDKMYWYQQDPGMELHLIHYSYGVNSTEKGDLSSESTVSRIRTEHFPLTLESARPSHTSQYLCASSDSWTGRQFFGPGTRLTVL.

The chain recombines TRBV2 with TRBJ1-1; no reliable D call. Deletions cut 7 bases from V and 0 bases from J, with 12 bases between. Germline loops: CDR1 SNHLY, CDR2 FYNNEI. This CDR3 is 14 amino acids long. The CDR3 reads CASKEQSMNTEAFF. The CDR3 DNA follows: TGTGCCAGCAAGGAACAGAGCATGAACACTGAAGCTTTCTTT.

The CDR3, as DNA: TGTGCCTGGAGTCGGACAGGGAATAATTCACCCCTCCACTTT. Translated, it gives CAWSRTGNNSPLHF. The V and J genes are TRBV30 and TRBJ1-6; TRBD1 agrees at 8 bases. Germline V lookup: CDR1 GTSNPN, CDR2 SVGIG (reference sequence). The trim removed 2 bases at V and 5 bases at J, leaving 2 bases unmatched. CDR3 length: 14 amino acids.

The rearrangement links TRBV19 to TRBJ1-2; the D gene is possibly TRBD1 (6 bases). Trimming removed 5 bases from V and 8 bases from J, with 24 bases in between. CDR3 size: 16 residues. Germline V CDR1 and CDR2: LNHDA, SQIVND (reference sequence). DNA of the CDR3: TGTGCCAGTAGTCGAGGGTATGGGGGCCCGAGGATGGGCTACACCTTC. Protein product: CASSRGYGGPRMGYTF.

This clone occurred once. The chain joins TRBV5-1 to TRBJ2-1; D may be TRBD1 (6 bases). The V end lost 3 bases, the J end lost 2 bases, and 12 bases lay between the germline ends. There are 15 residues in the CDR3. The germline gives CDR1 SGHRS, CDR2 YFSETQ. CDR3 in amino acids: CASSSGTNPYNEQFF. The CDR3 bases are TGCGCCAGCAGCTCCGGGACAAACCCCTACAATGAGCAGTTCTTC.

The chain combines TRBV5-6 with TRBJ1-5; a weak D match, TRBD1 (6 bases). The CDR3 contains 14 residues. Deletions cut 4 bases from V and 4 bases from J, with 12 bases between. Per the germline V gene, CDR1 is SGHDT and CDR2 is YYEEEE. The CDR3 coding sequence is TGTGCCAGCAGCCCTAGGGGGTCAAATCAGCCCCAGCATTTT. It translates to CASSPRGSNQPQHF.

The chain combines TRBV27 with TRBJ2-7; D may be TRBD1 (8 bases). This CDR3 region has 14 residues. Germline CDR1 reads MNHEY; CDR2 reads SMNVEV (reference sequence). Trimming removed 7 bases from V and 6 bases from J, with 19 bases in between. The CDR3 DNA is TGTGCCAGCATACTAACAGGGGGAGGGGGCGAGCAGTACTTC. Translation gives CASILTGGGGEQYF.